The clone carrying this T cell receptor beta chain is deemed medium-sized. Its matching antigen is unknown. This CDR3 is 16 amino acids long. Germline loops: CDR1 SGHTA, CDR2 FQGNSA. Between the trimmed V and J ends, which lost 0 bases and 0 bases, there was a span of 9 bases. The sample belongs to a study of CD8 T cells in ankylosing spondylitis. A quantitative 5'-RACE method, one with molecular barcodes, was used to make TCR beta libraries. In TCRdb, the 5' RACE reads were re-called with MiXCR into one record per CDR3 protein. The data hold roughly 35,000 distinct CDR3 sequences, with under 15% observed a single time. Broader study findings: Ankylosing spondylitis blood appeared to carry a characteristic TCR beta motif of roughly 8 highly homologous variants. Enrichment of disease-linked clones was reportedly significant in matched ankylosing spondylitis synovial fluid. Previous work reported some of these motif variants in the synovial fluid and blood of reactive arthritis.

The V call is TRBV7-2, the J call TRBJ2-1, with unresolved D. Specimen: synovial fluid, either unsorted or a sorted T cell fraction (not recorded which). The source is a male donor with ankylosing spondylitis. CDR3 in DNA: TGTGCCAGCAGCTTAGCGGGGTATGGCTCCTACAATGAGCAGTTCTTC. It encodes CASSLAGYGSYNEQFF.